This T cell receptor beta chain was sequenced for a study of T cells in Graves' hyperthyroidism and ophthalmopathy. Study context: The blood sample was taken at first diagnosis, before treatment began.

Source material for PBMCs was over 8 ml fresh peripheral blood. TCR beta CDR3 region amplification was performed from RNA transcripts. The study used the HTBI primer set for a first-round RT-PCR of the TCR CDR3. TCRdb re-derived calls from the multiplex PCR reads in MiXCR, one entry per CDR3 protein. Among around 480,000 distinct CDR3 sequences listed, approximately 15% were seen once. Trimming took off 1 base at V and 7 bases at J, with 7 bases between the two ends. The CDR3 runs to 11 residues. The germline CDR1 and CDR2 sequences are SQVTM and ANQGSEA. This clonotype was observed many times. V and J are TRBV29-1 and TRBJ1-2; D is undetermined. Sequenced material: blood. The TCR was taken from a woman aged 18-29 years with Graves' hyperthyroidism. The CDR3 nucleotides are TGCAGCGTTGAAGTGACTCGTGGCTACACCTTC. Amino acid sequence: CSVEVTRGYTF.